Each of the 15 T cell receptor beta chains below was sequenced from the same sample in a study of shared clonotypes between healthy human individuals. Data came from immunoSEQ multiplex PCR; TCRdb stores just in-frame clones and leaves some out. The data show about 470,000 clones, roughly 80% seen once. What was sequenced was PBMCs. All receptors derive from a woman between 40 and 50 years old in good health. Some clones in this sample may be carry-over from other donors' samples.

The chain has TRBV27 and TRBJ2-5; 7 bases agree with TRBD2. The CDR3 is made up of 14 amino acids. V gave up 2 bases and J gave up 4 bases; unmatched junction bases: 4. CDR1 and CDR2 (germline): MNHEY, SMNVEV (reference sequence). CDR3 nucleotide sequence: TGTGCCAGCAGTTTAAAGCGGGAACGAGAGACCCAGTACTTC. Protein product: CASSLKRERETQYF.

The chain employs TRBV19 and TRBJ1-1; D gene uncertain. V lost 4 bases and J lost 4, with 16 bases in between. There are 15 residues in the CDR3. Germline lookup yields CDR1 LNHDA and CDR2 SQIVND (reference sequence). CDR3 nucleotides: TGTGCCAGTAGTACCCCATATGAAGCGGGCACTGAAGCTTTCTTT. This encodes CASSTPYEAGTEAFF.

The gene calls are TRBV5-1 and TRBJ2-4; no firm D call. Germline loops: CDR1 SGHRS, CDR2 YFSETQ. The CDR3 length is 14 residues. V lost 0 bases, J lost 9 bases, and 13 bases lay in between. CDR3 amino acids: CASSLEDGVGIQYF. Here the CDR3 DNA reads TGCGCCAGCAGCTTGGAGGATGGGGTGGGCATTCAGTACTTC.

The V gene is TRBV9, the J gene TRBJ2-5, with D unclear. V was shortened by 0 bases and J by 1 base, with 10 bases between the two germline ends. This CDR3 is 15 amino acids long. Germline V gene lookup returns CDR1 SGDLS and CDR2 YYNGEE. The CDR3 sequence is CASSVGMASQETQYF. The CDR3 nucleotides are TGTGCCAGCAGCGTAGGGATGGCTTCCCAAGAGACCCAGTACTTC. Complete variable domain (other parts from reference TRBV9 and TRBJ2-5): DSGVTQTPKHLITATGQRVTLRCSPRSGDLSVYWYQQSLDQGLQFLIQYYNGEERAKGNILERFSAQQFPDLHSELNLSSLELGDSALYFCASSVGMASQETQYFGPGTRLLVL.

The chain is built from TRBV14 and TRBJ2-5; TRBD2 agrees at 9 bases. The germline CDR1 and CDR2 sequences are SGHDN and FVKESK. The CDR3 covers 17 residues. The V and J ends lost 6 bases and 0 bases, in that order; junction bases with no gene match: 11. The CDR3 sequence: CASSRFVGLAYQETQYF. As DNA, the CDR3 is TGTGCCAGCAGTCGGTTTGTTGGACTAGCGTACCAAGAGACCCAGTACTTC. Combining the CDR3 with reference TRBV14 and TRBJ2-5 gives the whole variable domain EAGVTQFPSHSVIEKGQTVTLRCDPISGHDNLYWYRRVMGKEIKFLLHFVKESKQDESGMPNNRFLAERTGGTYSTLKVQPAELEDSGVYFCASSRFVGLAYQETQYFGPGTRLLVL.

This clone was observed a handful of times. One junction end does not reproduce the germline sequence, and a read error may be involved. The rearrangement joins TRBV7-7 to TRBJ1-1, with 7 nucleotides matching TRBD1. This CDR3 comprises 16 residues. Germline V gives CDR1 SSHAT, CDR2 FNYEAQ (reference sequence). The CDR3 DNA follows: TGTGCTAGCAGCCCATGGACAGGAAAGATGAACACTGAAGCTTTCTTT. It codes for CASSPWTGKMNTEAFF.

The rearrangement joins TRBV6-4 to TRBJ2-5, with TRBD2 identical over 11 bases. This CDR3 spans 16 amino acids. From germline, CDR1 is MRHNA and CDR2 SNTAGT. J gave up 3 bases and V 6 bases, and 9 bases lay outside the gene matches. The CDR3 spells CASRLTQGLAEETQYF. Here the CDR3 DNA reads TGTGCCAGCAGGTTGACGCAGGGACTAGCGGAAGAGACCCAGTACTTC.

J is TRBJ1-1 and V is TRBV5-1, with 9 bases identical to TRBD1. The CDR3 is 15 amino acids. Germline V CDR1 and CDR2: SGHRS, YFSETQ. The V gene end was trimmed by 4 bases and the J gene end by 1 base; junction bases not matched to a gene: 5. DNA of the CDR3: TGCGCCAGCAGCATGCAGGGACAGGGGAACACTGAAGCTTTCTTT. Translating it yields CASSMQGQGNTEAFF. Supplemented by reference TRBV5-1 and TRBJ1-1, the full variable domain reads KAGVTQTPRYLIKTRGQQVTLSCSPISGHRSVSWYQQTPGQGLQFLFEYFSETQRNKGNFPGRFSGRQFSNSRSEMNVSTLELGDSALYLCASSMQGQGNTEAFFGQGTRLTVV.

The V and J genes are TRBV9 and TRBJ2-3; D possibly corresponds to TRBD1 (6 bases). There are 13 residues in the CDR3. Germline CDR1 SGDLS, CDR2 YYNGEE. The V gene lost 2 bases and the J gene lost 3 bases, with 7 bases spanning the gap. CDR3 sequence (DNA): TGTGCCAGCAGCGTGCAGGGGACAGATACGCAGTATTTT. This translates into CASSVQGTDTQYF.

The chain combines TRBV5-1 with TRBJ2-7; 9 positions match TRBD1. Germline V gene lookup returns CDR1 SGHRS and CDR2 YFSETQ. Trimming at V came to 3 bases and at J to 7 bases, leaving 8 bases not matched to a gene. This CDR3 has 14 amino acids. CDR3 residues: CASSWGDREEEQYF. The CDR3 DNA reads as TGCGCCAGCAGCTGGGGGGACAGGGAGGAGGAGCAGTACTTC. Using reference TRBV5-1 and TRBJ2-7 for the parts outside the CDR3, the full variable domain is KAGVTQTPRYLIKTRGQQVTLSCSPISGHRSVSWYQQTPGQGLQFLFEYFSETQRNKGNFPGRFSGRQFSNSRSEMNVSTLELGDSALYLCASSWGDREEEQYFGPGTRLTVT.

J is TRBJ1-2 and V is TRBV7-9, with D uncertain. This CDR3 is 12 amino acids long. Germline lookup yields CDR1 SEHNR and CDR2 FQNEAQ (reference sequence). V gave up 3 bases and J gave up 7 bases, with 9 bases separating them. The CDR3, as DNA: TGTGCCAGCAGCTTCTGGGAATCTGGCTACACCTTC. Its translation: CASSFWESGYTF.

The V and J genes are TRBV7-9 and TRBJ2-1, with 10 bases identical to TRBD2. Trimming cost V 1 base and J 1 base; bases outside gene matches: 4. CDR1 SEHNR and CDR2 FQNEAQ come from the germline V gene (reference sequence). The CDR3 covers 17 residues. The DNA for the CDR3 is TGTGCCAGCAGCTTAGAAGTAGCGGGAGGATCCTACAATGAGCAGTTCTTC. Protein product: CASSLEVAGGSYNEQFF.

V is TRBV6-5 and J is TRBJ1-1; no firm D call. Germline V lookup: CDR1 MNHEY, CDR2 SVGAGI. Trimming removed 2 bases from V and 5 bases from J, with 12 bases in between. This CDR3 contains 14 residues. The CDR3 reads CASSYNGDGTEAFF. In nucleotides, the CDR3 is TGTGCCAGCAGTTACAACGGGGATGGGACTGAAGCTTTCTTT.

This clone was seen just once. The chain joins TRBV13 to TRBJ2-7; 11 nucleotides agree with TRBD2. This CDR3 is built from 14 residues. CDR1 is PRHDT, CDR2 FYEKMQ, per germline (reference sequence). With 5 bases clipped from V and 3 bases from J, the junction kept 3 bases outside the gene matches. CDR3 amino acids: CASSAGTSGYEQYF. CDR3 coding DNA: TGTGCCAGCAGCGCCGGGACTAGCGGCTACGAGCAGTACTTC.

In its sample, this clone was seen once. This chain uses TRBV10-2 with TRBJ1-2; 12 bases match TRBD1. CDR1 and CDR2 (germline): WSHSY, SAAADI. The CDR3 is made up of 15 amino acids. Trimming removed 4 bases from V and 8 bases from J; junction bases left unmatched: 8. Here the CDR3 DNA reads TGCGCCAGCAGTGGTCCGGGACAGGGGGCGAGAGGCTACACCTTC. This codes for CASSGPGQGARGYTF.